This T cell receptor (beta chain) was retrieved from a study of blood T cell repertoires in COVID-19. The table came from immunoSEQ multiplex PCR; TCRdb's copy has only in-frame clones and leaves some out. The data show fewer than 350,000 clones, approximately 81% seen once. CDR1 MDHEN and CDR2 SYDVKM come from the germline V gene. Trimming took off 7 bases at V and 2 bases at J, with 17 bases between the two ends. This CDR3 is 15 amino acids long. In terms of age and location, participants ranged from roughly 18 to 90 years and lived in approximately 26 US areas. The count of this clone is one. Input material: PBMCs or T cells enriched from blood (not recorded which). The rearrangement links TRBV28 to TRBJ1-1; D possibly corresponds to TRBD1 (6 bases). The receptor comes from a woman aged 25-40 years who had been exposed to COVID-19. The CDR3 nucleotides read TGTGCCAGCATCGTAACAGGGTCCCGAAACACTGAAGCTTTCTTT. Its protein product is CASIVTGSRNTEAFF.